This T cell receptor beta chain was sequenced in a study of T cell repertoires in ileal Crohn's disease. Notes on this clone: As yet, its antigen is unknown.

This CDR3 is built from 13 residues. In germline, CDR1 is SEHNR, CDR2 FQNEAQ (reference sequence). J gave up 8 bases and V 8 bases, and 7 bases lay outside the gene matches. Overall study findings and caveats: Clonal expansions were more frequent in active smokers than non-smokers at surgery. Endoscopic recurrence occurred in every patient whose clonality exceeded 26.8%.

Using immunoSEQ multiplex PCR, the repertoire was profiled, and TCRdb retains in-frame clones only, with some absent. The sample lists under 35,000 clones, about 82% occurring once. The sequencing input was ileal tissue. This sequence was found in an adult with Crohn's disease. This chain joins TRBV7-9 and TRBJ1-4, with 8 bases aligning to TRBD1. The CDR3 protein is CASAGQGKEKLFF. In DNA, the CDR3 is TGTGCCAGCGCCGGACAGGGAAAAGAAAAACTGTTTTTT.